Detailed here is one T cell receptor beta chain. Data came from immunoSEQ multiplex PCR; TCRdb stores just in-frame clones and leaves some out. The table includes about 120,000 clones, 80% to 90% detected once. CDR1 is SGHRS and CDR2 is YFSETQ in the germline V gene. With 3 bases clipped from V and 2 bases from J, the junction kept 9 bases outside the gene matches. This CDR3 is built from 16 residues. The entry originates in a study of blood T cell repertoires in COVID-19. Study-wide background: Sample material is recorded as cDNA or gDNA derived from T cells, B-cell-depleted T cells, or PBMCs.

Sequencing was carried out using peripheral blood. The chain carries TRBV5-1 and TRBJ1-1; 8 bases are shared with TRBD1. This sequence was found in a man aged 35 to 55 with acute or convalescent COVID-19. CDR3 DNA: TGCGCCAGCAGCTCACAGACAGGGGTCGGAAACACTGAAGCTTTCTTT. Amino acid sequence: CASSSQTGVGNTEAFF.